Each of the 4 T cell receptor beta chains below was sequenced from the same sample in a study of Graves' ophthalmopathy and Graves' hyperthyroidism (dated by TCRdb to the late 2010s). The sample was run on an Illumina HiSeq 2000. For repertoire sequencing, the TCR beta CDR3 regions were amplified from RNA transcripts. HTBI primers and the Qiagen OneStep RT-PCR kit were used in a first-round RT-PCR, which was followed by a second-round multiplex PCR, size selection and purification. TCRdb reran the public reads through fastp at Q25 and MiXCR, keeping productive beta chains. Each entry is one CDR3 protein sequence, shown with its most common DNA and genes. Counted in this sample were 600,000 to 650,000 distinct CDR3 sequences; 20% to 25% of them appeared once. Of the sample, more than 5.5% is held by the ten largest clones. The sequenced sample consisted of peripheral blood. The receptor set was obtained from a woman aged 18-29 years with stable Graves' hyperthyroidism. Some clones in this sample may be carry-over from other donors' samples. Donor details come from another sample of the same person, matched by shared clones.

The chain joins TRBV24-1 to TRBJ2-2; 7 bases align to TRBD2. Germline V gives CDR1 KGHDR, CDR2 SFDVKD. The V segment lost 3 bases and the J segment 6 bases; nucleotides outside the gene matches: 9. The CDR3 loop spans 16 amino acids. The CDR3 coding sequence is TGTGCCACCAGTGATCCTGCAGGGAGGGGAGCCGGGGAGCTGTTTTTT. It translates to CATSDPAGRGAGELFF.

The table lists this clonotype with a few counts. This chain joins TRBV28 and TRBJ1-1; D ambiguous. The CDR3 is 11 amino acids. Trimming took 8 bases from V and 5 from J, leaving 9 bases between them. Germline assignment: CDR1 MDHEN and CDR2 SYDVKM. The CDR3 sequence is CASVTMTEAFF. As DNA, the CDR3 is TGTGCCAGCGTCACGATGACTGAAGCTTTCTTT. Full variable domain (missing parts from reference TRBV28 and TRBJ1-1): DVKVTQSSRYLVKRTGEKVFLECVQDMDHENMFWYRQDPGLGLRLIYFSYDVKMKEKGDIPEGYSVSREKKERFSLILESASTNQTSMYLCASVTMTEAFFGQGTRLTVV.

This chain uses TRBV28 with TRBJ2-5, with 8 bases lining up with TRBD2. The germline gives CDR1 MDHEN, CDR2 SYDVKM. V was pared by 7 bases and J by 8 bases, with 9 bases of the junction left unmatched. The CDR3 loop spans 13 amino acids. Here the CDR3 DNA reads TGTGCCAGCACTTCGGGACTAGGAAGAACCCAGTACTTC. Protein sequence: CASTSGLGRTQYF.

This clonotype was seen at least ten times. A read error is possible here, since a much larger clone lies one base away. J is TRBJ2-7 and V is TRBV28; 7 nucleotides match TRBD1. The trim removed 10 bases at V and 0 bases at J, leaving 3 bases unmatched. In germline, CDR1 is MDHEN, CDR2 SYDVKM. The CDR3 runs 12 residues. The CDR3, as DNA: TGTGCCACCCGGGACAGCTCCTACGAGCAGTACTTC. It yields the protein CATRDSSYEQYF.